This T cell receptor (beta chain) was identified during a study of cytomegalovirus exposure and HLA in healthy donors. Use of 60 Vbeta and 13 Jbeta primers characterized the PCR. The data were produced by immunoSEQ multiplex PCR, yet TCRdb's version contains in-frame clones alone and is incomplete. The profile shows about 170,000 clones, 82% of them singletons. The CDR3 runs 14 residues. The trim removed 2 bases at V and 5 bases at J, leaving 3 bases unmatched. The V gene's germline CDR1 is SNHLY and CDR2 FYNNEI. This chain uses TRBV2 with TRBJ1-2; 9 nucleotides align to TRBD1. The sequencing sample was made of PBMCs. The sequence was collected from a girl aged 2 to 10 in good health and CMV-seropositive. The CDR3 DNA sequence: TGTGCCAGCAGTGAATACAGGGGGCCGTATGGCTACACCTTC. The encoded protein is CASSEYRGPYGYTF.